This T cell receptor (beta chain) was identified in a study of blood T cells in healthy people across ages. The length of the CDR3 is 15 residues. J was trimmed by 7 bases and V by 4 bases; bases with no gene match: 9. The germline gives CDR1 DFQATT, CDR2 SNEGSKA (reference sequence). In this sample, this clonotype turned up a few times. For the second PCR, which ran for 7 to 11 cycles, a sample-barcoded 5' primer and a J-beta primer mix were used. MiXCR was run by TCRdb on the 5' RACE reads, yielding one entry per CDR3 protein. The sample records over 550,000 distinct CDR3 sequences, approximately 30% being singletons.

The sequence was collected from a woman older than 75 in good health. The chain couples TRBV20-1 to TRBJ2-1, with 11 bases lining up with TRBD1. The sequenced material came from blood. CDR3 DNA sequence: TGCAGTGCTATACCGGGACAGGGGGGTATGAATGAGCAGTTCTTC. Its protein product is CSAIPGQGGMNEQFF.